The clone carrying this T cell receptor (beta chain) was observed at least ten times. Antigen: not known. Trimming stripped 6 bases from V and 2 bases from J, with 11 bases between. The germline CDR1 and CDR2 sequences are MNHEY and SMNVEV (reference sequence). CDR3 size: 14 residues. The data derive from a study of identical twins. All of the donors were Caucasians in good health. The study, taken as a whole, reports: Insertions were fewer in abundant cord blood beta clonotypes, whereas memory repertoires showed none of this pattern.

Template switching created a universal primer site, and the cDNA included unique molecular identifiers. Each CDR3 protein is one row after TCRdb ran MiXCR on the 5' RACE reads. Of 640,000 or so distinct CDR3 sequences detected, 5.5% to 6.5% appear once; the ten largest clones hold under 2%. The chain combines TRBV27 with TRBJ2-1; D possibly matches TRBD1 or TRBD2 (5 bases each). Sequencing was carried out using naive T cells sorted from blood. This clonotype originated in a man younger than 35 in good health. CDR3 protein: CASSPLGAYNEQFF. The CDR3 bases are TGTGCCAGCAGCCCCCTGGGGGCCTACAATGAGCAGTTCTTC.